The clone carrying this T cell receptor (beta chain) was counted at least ten times. Its antigen is currently unknown. Under the authors' procedure: Ranging from roughly 23,224 to 700,000, TCR counts per sample had a median value of 95,638. TCRdb passed the 5' RACE reads through MiXCR, listing each CDR3 protein once. TCRdb, rather than the study authors, made the V and J calls. The table has about 140,000 distinct CDR3 sequences, about 4.3% seen once. Trimming left V 8 bases short and J 4 bases short, with 14 bases between. CDR1 LNHNV and CDR2 YYDKDF come from the germline V gene (reference sequence). The CDR3 loop spans 13 amino acids. The starting material, unfractionated whole blood, was used for total RNA extraction. The data originate from a study of human T cells and chemical hapten exposure. Study-level findings and limits: With DPC sensitization, TCRs exceeding 1 in 1000 frequency showed no change.

This receptor was taken from a female donor in good health. This rearrangement joins TRBV15 to TRBJ1-1; D is possibly TRBD1 (5 bases). CDR3 loop: CATGKGLGTEAFF. The CDR3 DNA sequence: TGTGCCACCGGGAAGGGACTTGGCACTGAAGCTTTCTTT.